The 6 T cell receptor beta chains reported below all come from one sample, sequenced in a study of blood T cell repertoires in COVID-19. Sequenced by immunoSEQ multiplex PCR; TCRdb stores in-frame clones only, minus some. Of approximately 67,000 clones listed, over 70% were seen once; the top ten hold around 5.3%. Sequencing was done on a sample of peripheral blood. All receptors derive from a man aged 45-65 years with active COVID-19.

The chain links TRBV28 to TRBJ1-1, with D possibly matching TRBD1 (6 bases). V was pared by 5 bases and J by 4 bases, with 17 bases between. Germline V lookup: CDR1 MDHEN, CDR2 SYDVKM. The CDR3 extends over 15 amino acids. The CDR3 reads CASSPGMRGGTEAFF. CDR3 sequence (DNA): TGTGCCAGCAGTCCCGGGATGAGGGGGGGCACTGAAGCTTTCTTT. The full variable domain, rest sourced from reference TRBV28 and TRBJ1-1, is DVKVTQSSRYLVKRTGEKVFLECVQDMDHENMFWYRQDPGLGLRLIYFSYDVKMKEKGDIPEGYSVSREKKERFSLILESASTNQTSMYLCASSPGMRGGTEAFFGQGTRLTVV.

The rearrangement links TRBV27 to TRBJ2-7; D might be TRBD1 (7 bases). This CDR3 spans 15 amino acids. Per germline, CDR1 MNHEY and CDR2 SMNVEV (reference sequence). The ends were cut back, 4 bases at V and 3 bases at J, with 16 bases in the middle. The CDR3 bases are TGTGCCAGCAGTTCATTCAGGGGGGATGGCTACGAGCAGTACTTC. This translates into CASSSFRGDGYEQYF.

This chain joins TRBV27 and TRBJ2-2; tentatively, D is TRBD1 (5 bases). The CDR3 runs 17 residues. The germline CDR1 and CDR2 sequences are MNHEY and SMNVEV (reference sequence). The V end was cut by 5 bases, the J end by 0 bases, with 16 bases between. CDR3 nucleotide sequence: TGTGCCAGCAGTATCCTACTGGGGCCGGCGAACACCGGGGAGCTGTTTTTT. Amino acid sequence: CASSILLGPANTGELFF.

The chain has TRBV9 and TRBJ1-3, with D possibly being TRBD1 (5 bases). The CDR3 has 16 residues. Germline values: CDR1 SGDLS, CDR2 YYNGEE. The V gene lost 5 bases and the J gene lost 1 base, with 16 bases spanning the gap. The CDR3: CASRGRPGESGNTIYF. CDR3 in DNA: TGTGCCAGCAGGGGTAGACCGGGGGAATCTGGAAACACCATATATTTT. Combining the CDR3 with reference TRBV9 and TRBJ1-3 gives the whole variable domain DSGVTQTPKHLITATGQRVTLRCSPRSGDLSVYWYQQSLDQGLQFLIQYYNGEERAKGNILERFSAQQFPDLHSELNLSSLELGDSALYFCASRGRPGESGNTIYFGEGSWLTVV.

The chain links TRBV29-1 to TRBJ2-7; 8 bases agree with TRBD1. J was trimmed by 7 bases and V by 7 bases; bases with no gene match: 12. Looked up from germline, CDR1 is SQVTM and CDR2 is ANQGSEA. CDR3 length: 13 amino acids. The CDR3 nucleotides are TGCAGCGGGCGGCCGGACAGGGACGGGGAGCAGTACTTC. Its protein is CSGRPDRDGEQYF.

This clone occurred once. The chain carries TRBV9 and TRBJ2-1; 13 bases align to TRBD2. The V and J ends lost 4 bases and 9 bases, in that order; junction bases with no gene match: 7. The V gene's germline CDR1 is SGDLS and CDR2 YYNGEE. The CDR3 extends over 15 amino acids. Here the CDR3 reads CASSLKTSGRSEQFF. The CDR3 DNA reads TGTGCCAGCAGCCTAAAGACTAGCGGGAGGAGTGAGCAGTTCTTC.